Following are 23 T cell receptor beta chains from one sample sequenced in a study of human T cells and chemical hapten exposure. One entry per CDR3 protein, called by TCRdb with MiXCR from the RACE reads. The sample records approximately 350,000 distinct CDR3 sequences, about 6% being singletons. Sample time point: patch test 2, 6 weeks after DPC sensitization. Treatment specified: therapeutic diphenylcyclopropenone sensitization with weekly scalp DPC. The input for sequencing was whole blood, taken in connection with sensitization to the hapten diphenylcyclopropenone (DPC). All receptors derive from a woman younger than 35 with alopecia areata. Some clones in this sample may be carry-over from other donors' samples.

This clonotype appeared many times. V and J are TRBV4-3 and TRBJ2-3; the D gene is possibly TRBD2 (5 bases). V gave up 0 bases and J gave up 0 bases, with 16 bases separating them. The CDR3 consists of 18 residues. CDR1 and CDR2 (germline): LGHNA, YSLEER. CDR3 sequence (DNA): TGCGCCAGCAGCCAAGATCTGAAAAGCGGAGTAAGCACAGATACGCAGTATTTT. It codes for CASSQDLKSGVSTDTQYF.

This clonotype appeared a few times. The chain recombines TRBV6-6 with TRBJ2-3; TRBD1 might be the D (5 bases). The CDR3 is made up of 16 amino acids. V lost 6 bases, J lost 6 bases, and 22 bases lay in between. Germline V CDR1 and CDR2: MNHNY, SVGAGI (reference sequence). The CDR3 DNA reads TGTGCCAGCAGCCACGACGACAGCGAGTTTATTGATACGCAGTATTTT. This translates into CASSHDDSEFIDTQYF.

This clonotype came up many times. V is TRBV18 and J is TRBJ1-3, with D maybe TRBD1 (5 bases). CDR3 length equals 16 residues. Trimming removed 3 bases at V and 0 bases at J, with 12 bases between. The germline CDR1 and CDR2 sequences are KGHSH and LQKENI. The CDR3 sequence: CASSPSDIYSGNTIYF. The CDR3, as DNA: TGTGCCAGCTCACCCTCGGACATCTACTCTGGAAACACCATATATTTT.

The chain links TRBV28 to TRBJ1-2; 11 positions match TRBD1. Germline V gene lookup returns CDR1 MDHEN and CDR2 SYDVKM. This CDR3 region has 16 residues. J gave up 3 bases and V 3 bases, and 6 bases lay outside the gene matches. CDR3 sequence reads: CASSLRGQGAHYGYTF. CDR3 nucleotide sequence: TGTGCCAGCAGTTTGCGAGGACAGGGGGCCCACTATGGCTACACCTTC.

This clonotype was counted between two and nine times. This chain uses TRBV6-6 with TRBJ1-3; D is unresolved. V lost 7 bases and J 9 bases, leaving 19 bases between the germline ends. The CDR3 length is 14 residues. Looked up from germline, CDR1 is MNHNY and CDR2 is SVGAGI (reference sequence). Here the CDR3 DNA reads TGTGCCAGCATCTCCGGACCTCTGGAAGGCACCATATATTTT. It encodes CASISGPLEGTIYF.

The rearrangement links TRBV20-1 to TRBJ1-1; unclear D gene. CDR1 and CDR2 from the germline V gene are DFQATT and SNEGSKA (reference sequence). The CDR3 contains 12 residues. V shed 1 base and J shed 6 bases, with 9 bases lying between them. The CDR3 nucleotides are TGCAGTGCTAGAGGGCGGGAGGCTGAAGCTTTCTTT. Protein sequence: CSARGREAEAFF.

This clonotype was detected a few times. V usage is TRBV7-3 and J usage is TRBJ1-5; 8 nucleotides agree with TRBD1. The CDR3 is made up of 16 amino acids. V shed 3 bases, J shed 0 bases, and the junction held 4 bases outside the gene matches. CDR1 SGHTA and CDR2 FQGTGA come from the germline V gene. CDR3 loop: CASSFKTGDSNQPQHF. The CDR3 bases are TGTGCCAGCAGCTTTAAGACAGGGGATAGCAATCAGCCCCAGCATTTT.

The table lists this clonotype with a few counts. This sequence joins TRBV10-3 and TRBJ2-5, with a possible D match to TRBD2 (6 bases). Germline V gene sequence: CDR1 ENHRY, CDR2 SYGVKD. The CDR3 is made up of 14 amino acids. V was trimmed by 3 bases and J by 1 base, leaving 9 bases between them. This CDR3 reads CAISEGGPQETQYF. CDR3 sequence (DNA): TGTGCCATCAGTGAAGGAGGGCCCCAAGAGACCCAGTACTTC.

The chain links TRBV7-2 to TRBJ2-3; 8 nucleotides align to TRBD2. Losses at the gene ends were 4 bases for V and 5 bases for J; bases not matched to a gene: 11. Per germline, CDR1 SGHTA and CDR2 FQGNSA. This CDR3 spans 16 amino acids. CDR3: CASSSESAGAGDTQYF. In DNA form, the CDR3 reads TGTGCCAGCAGCTCGGAGTCAGCGGGGGCTGGAGATACGCAGTATTTT.

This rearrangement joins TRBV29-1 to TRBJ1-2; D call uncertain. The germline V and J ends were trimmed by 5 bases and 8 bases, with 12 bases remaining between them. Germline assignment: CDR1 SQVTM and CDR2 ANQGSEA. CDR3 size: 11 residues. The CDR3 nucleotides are TGCAGCGTTCTAGACATACGGGGCTACACCTTC. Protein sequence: CSVLDIRGYTF.

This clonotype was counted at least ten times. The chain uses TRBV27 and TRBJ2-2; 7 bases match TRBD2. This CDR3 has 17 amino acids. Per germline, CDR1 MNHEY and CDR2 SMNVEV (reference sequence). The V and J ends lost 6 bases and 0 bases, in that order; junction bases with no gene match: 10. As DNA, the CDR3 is TGTGCCAGCAGAGTCTATCAAGCGGGGACGAACACCGGGGAGCTGTTTTTT. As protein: CASRVYQAGTNTGELFF.

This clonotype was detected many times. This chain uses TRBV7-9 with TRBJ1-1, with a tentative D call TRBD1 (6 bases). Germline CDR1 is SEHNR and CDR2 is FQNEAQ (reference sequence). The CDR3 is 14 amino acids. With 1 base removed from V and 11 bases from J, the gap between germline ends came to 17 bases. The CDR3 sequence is CASSLEDRPTTAFF. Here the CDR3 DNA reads TGTGCCAGCAGCTTAGAAGACAGGCCGACCACGGCTTTCTTT.

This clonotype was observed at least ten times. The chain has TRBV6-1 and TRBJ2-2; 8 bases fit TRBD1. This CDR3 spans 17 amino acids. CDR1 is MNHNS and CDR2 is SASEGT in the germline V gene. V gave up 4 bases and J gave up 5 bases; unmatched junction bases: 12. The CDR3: CASSGVWGTGATGELFF. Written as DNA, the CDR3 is TGTGCCAGCAGTGGGGTATGGGGGACAGGAGCGACCGGGGAGCTGTTTTTT.

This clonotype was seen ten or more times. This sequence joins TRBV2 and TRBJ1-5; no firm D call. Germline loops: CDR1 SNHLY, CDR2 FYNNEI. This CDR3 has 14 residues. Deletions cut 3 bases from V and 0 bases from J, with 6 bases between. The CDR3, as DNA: TGTGCCAGCAGTGATGTTCGTAGCAATCAGCCCCAGCATTTT. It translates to CASSDVRSNQPQHF.

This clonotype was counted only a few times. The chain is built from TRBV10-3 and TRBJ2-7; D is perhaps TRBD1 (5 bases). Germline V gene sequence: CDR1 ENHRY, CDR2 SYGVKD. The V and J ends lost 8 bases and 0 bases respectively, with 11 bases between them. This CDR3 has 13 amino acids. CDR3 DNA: TGTGCCATCCGCCAGGGAAGCTCCTACGAGCAGTACTTC. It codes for CAIRQGSSYEQYF.

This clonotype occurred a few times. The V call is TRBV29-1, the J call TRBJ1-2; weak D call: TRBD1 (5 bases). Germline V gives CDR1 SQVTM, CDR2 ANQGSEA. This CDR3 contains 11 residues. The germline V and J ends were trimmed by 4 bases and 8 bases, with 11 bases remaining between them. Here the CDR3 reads CSVVGGRGYTF. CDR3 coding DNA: TGCAGCGTTGTTGGGGGTAGAGGCTACACCTTC.

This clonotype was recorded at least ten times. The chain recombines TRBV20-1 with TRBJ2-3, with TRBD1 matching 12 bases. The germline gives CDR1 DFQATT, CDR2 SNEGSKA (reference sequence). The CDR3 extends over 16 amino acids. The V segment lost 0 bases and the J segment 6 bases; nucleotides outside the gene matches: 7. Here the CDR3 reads CSARDWDRGLRDTQYF. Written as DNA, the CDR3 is TGCAGTGCTAGAGATTGGGACAGGGGGCTGAGGGATACGCAGTATTTT.

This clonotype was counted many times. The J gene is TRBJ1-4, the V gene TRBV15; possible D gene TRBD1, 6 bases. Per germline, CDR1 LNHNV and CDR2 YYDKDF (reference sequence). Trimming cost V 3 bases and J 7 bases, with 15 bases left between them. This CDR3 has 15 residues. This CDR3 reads CATSSWTAEFEKLFF. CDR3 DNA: TGTGCCACCAGCAGCTGGACAGCGGAGTTTGAAAAACTGTTTTTT.

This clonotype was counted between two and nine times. Here the CDR3 reads CASSPDSLVAFF. The CDR3 nucleotides read TGTGCCAGCAGTCCGGACAGTCTTGTAGCTTTCTTT. The chain recombines TRBV6-5 with TRBJ1-1; D might be TRBD1 (6 bases). V lost 5 bases, J lost 10 bases, and 14 bases lay in between. Germline V gene data show CDR1 as MNHEY and CDR2 as SVGAGI. The CDR3 has 12 amino acids.

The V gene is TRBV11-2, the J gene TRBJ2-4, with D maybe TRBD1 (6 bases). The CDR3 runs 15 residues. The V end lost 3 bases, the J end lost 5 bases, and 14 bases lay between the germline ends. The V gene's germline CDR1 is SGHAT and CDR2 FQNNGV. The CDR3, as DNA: TGTGCCAGCAGCTTCATTTCGGACAGCCAAAACATTCAGTACTTC. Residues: CASSFISDSQNIQYF.

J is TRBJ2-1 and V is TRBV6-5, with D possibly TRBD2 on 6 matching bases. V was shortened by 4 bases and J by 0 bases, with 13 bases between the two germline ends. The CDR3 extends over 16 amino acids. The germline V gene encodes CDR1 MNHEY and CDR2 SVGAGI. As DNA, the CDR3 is TGTGCCAGCAGTTTAGGGGAGGAAAGCTCCTACAATGAGCAGTTCTTC. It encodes CASSLGEESSYNEQFF.

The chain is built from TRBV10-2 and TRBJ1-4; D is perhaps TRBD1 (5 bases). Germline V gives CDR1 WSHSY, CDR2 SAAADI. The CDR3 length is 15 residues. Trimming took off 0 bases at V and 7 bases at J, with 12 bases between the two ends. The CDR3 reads CASSESQHGGEKLFF. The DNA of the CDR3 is TGCGCCAGCAGTGAGTCCCAACACGGGGGTGAAAAACTGTTTTTT.

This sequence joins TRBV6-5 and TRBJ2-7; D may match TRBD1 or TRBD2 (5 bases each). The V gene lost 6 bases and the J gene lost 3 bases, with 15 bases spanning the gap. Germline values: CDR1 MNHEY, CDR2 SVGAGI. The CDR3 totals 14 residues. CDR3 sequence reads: CASRWDPEHYEQYF. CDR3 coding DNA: TGTGCCAGCAGATGGGACCCCGAACACTACGAGCAGTACTTC.